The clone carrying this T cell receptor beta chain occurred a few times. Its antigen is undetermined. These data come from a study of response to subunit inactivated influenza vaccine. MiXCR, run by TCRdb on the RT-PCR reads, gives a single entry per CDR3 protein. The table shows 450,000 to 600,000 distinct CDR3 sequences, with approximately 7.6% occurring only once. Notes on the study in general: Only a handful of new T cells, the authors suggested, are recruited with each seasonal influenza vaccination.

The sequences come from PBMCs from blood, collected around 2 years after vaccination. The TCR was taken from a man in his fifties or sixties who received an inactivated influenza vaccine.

The CDR3 sequence: CASSLRGIITDTQYF. The CDR3 nucleotides are TGTGCCAGCAGTTTAAGAGGAATCATCACAGATACGCAGTATTTT. This rearrangement joins TRBV12-3 or TRBV12-4 to TRBJ2-3; no clear D gene. The V and J ends lost 2 bases and 2 bases respectively, with 11 bases between them. CDR3 size: 15 residues.